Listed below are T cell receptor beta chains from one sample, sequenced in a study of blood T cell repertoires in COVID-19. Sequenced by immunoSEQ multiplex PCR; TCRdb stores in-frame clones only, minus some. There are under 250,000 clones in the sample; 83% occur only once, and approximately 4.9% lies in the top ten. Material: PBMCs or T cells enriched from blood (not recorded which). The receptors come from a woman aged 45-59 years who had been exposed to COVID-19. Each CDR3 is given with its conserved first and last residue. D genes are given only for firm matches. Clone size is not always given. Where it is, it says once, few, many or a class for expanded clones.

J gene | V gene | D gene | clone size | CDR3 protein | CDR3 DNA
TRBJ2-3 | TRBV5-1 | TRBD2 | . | CASSFSGGSTDTQYF | TGCGCCAGCAGCTTTAGCGGGGGCAGCACAGATACGCAGTATTTT
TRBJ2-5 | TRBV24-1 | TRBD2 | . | CATSDMGSSGGETQYF | TGTGCCACCAGTGATATGGGATCTAGCGGGGGAGAGACCCAGTACTTC
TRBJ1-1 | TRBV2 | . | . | CASSRIGVEAFF | TGTGCCAGCAGTCGTATAGGGGTTGAAGCTTTCTTT
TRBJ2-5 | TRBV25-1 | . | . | CASSETSASGGKETQYF | TGTGCCAGCAGTGAAACTAGTGCGTCGGGCGGTAAGGAGACCCAGTACTTC
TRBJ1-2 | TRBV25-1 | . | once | CASSASWAGDGYTF | TGTGCCAGCAGTGCCTCGTGGGCAGGGGATGGCTACACCTTC
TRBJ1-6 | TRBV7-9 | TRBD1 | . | CASSRGTGGNSPLHF | TGTGCCAGCAGTCGAGGGACAGGGGGAAATTCACCCCTCCACTTT
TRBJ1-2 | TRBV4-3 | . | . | CASSQDSGAYGYTF | TGCGCCAGCAGCCAAGATTCAGGGGCCTATGGCTACACCTTC
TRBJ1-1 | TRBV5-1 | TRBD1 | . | CASTLSGQGTEAFF | TGCGCCAGCACCCTTTCCGGACAGGGAACTGAAGCTTTCTTT
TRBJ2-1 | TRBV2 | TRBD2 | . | CASSEVAGGPNEQFF | TGTGCCAGCAGTGAGGTAGCGGGGGGGCCCAATGAGCAGTTCTTC
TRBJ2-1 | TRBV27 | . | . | CASRSGLRSYNEQFF | TGTGCCAGCAGGTCCGGACTCCGCTCCTACAATGAGCAGTTCTTC
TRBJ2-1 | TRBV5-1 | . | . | CASSLSGGNYNEQFF | TGCGCCAGCAGCTTGTCTGGCGGAAACTACAATGAGCAGTTCTTC
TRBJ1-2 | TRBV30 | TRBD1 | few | CAWSRGQGYYGYTF | TGTGCCTGGAGTAGGGGACAGGGGTACTATGGCTACACCTTC
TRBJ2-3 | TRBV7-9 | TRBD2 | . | CASSIRDYTDTQYF | TGTGCCAGCAGCATCAGGGACTACACAGATACGCAGTATTTT
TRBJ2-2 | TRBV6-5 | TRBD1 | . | CASSSGTGVTGELFF | TGTGCCAGCAGTTCCGGGACAGGGGTTACCGGGGAGCTGTTTTTT
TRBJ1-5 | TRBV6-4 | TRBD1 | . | CASSDSRRDRLNQPQHF | TGTGCCAGCAGTGACTCGCGACGGGACAGGCTCAATCAGCCCCAGCATTTT
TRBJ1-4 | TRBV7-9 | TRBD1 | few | CASSLGRTGLNEKLFF | TGTGCCAGCAGCTTAGGACGGACAGGCTTGAATGAAAAACTGTTTTTT
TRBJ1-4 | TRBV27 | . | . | CASSTGLFQKLFF | TGTGCCAGCAGCACGGGACTATTTCAGAAACTGTTTTTT
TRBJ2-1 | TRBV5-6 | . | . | CASREQGGGGEQFF | TGTGCCAGCAGGGAGCAGGGGGGCGGAGGTGAGCAGTTCTTC
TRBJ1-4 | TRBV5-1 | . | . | CASSQTAPNEKLFF | TGCGCCAGCAGCCAGACAGCTCCTAATGAAAAACTGTTTTTT
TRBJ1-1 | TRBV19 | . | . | CASSFSGNPEAFF | TGTGCCAGTAGTTTCTCAGGGAACCCTGAAGCTTTCTTT
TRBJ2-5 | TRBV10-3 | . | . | CAISESADQETQYF | TGTGCCATCAGTGAGTCGGCCGACCAAGAGACCCAGTACTTC
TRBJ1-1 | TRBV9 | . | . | CASSATPGAAGSEAFF | TGTGCCAGCAGCGCTACCCCAGGGGCAGCAGGGAGTGAAGCTTTCTTT
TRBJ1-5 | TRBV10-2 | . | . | CASSDGRGGNQPQHF | TGCGCCAGCAGTGACGGCAGGGGAGGCAATCAGCCCCAGCATTTT
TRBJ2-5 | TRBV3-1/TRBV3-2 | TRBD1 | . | CASSHRDRGLGTQYF | TGTGCCAGCAGCCACAGGGACAGGGGCTTAGGCACCCAGTACTTC
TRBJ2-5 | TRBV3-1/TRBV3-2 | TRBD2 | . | CASSLRGLAGVETQYF | TGTGCCAGCAGCCTACGGGGACTAGCGGGGGTAGAGACCCAGTACTTC
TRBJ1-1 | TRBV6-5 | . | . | CASSSGRNTEAFF | TGTGCCAGCAGTTCTGGGAGAAACACTGAAGCTTTCTTT
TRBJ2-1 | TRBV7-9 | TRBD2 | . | CASSIGLAGGQGAYNEQFF | TGTGCCAGCAGCATAGGACTAGCGGGGGGCCAAGGCGCTTACAATGAGCAGTTCTTC
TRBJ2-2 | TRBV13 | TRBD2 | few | CASSLRTSGGRNTGELFF | TGTGCCAGCAGCTTACGGACTAGCGGGGGCCGAAACACCGGGGAGCTGTTTTTT
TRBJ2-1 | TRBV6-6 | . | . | CATSPGIAHNEQFF | TGTGCCACCTCGCCCGGCATAGCTCACAATGAGCAGTTCTTC
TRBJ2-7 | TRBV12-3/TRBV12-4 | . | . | CASSLAGAEQYF | TGTGCCAGCAGCCTGGCGGGGGCAGAGCAGTACTTC
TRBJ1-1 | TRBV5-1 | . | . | CASRGFGEGGNTEAFF | TGCGCCAGCAGAGGGTTCGGGGAGGGGGGAAACACTGAAGCTTTCTTT
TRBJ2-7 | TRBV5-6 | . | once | CASSRGTGEQYF | TGTGCCAGCAGCCGGGGGACGGGTGAGCAGTACTTC
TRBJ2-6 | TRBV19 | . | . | CASRALGGSGANVLTF | TGTGCCAGTAGAGCACTCGGCGGCTCTGGGGCCAACGTCCTGACTTTC
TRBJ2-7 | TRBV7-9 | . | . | CASSQLGSLSEQYF | TGTGCCAGCAGCCAGCTTGGGAGTTTGAGCGAGCAGTACTTC
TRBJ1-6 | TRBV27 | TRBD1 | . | CASSLGDSSSSYNSPLHF | TGTGCCAGCAGTTTGGGGGACAGCTCTAGCTCCTATAATTCACCCCTCCACTTT
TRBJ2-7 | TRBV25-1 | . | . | CASSELDSGLEQYF | TGTGCCAGCAGTGAATTGGACAGTGGCCTCGAGCAGTACTTC
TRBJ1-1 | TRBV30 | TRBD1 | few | CAWSVPQGAVLTEAFF | TGTGCCTGGAGTGTACCTCAGGGGGCTGTTCTCACTGAAGCTTTCTTT
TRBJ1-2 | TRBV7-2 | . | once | CASSLGGVYGYTF | TGTGCCAGCAGCTTAGGAGGAGTCTATGGCTACACCTTC
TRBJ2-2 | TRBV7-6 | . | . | CASNLNGGGELFF | TGTGCCAGCAACCTCAACGGGGGTGGGGAGCTGTTTTTT
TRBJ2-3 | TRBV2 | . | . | CASSARGGWADTQYF | TGTGCCAGCAGTGCAAGAGGCGGATGGGCAGATACGCAGTATTTT
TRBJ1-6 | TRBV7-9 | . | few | CASSRRDTPNSPLHF | TGTGCCAGCAGTCGCCGGGACACGCCTAATTCACCCCTCCACTTT